This TCR beta chain was recovered during a study of T-cell reconstitution after alpha-beta-depleted transplantation in children. Library preparation (for TCRbeta) was performed with unique molecular identifiers. TCRdb re-analysed the PCR reads in MiXCR, keeping a single row per CDR3 protein. This sample has 150,000 to 200,000 distinct CDR3 sequences, with 5% to 6.5% found just once. In this sample, this clonotype turned up many times. The V gene lost 4 bases and the J gene lost 3 bases, with 11 bases spanning the gap. Germline lookup yields CDR1 SGHRS and CDR2 YFSETQ. CDR3 length equals 13 residues. This receptor was obtained from a girl under three years old with combined immunodeficiency, due to receive a stem cell transplant. The sample here was PBMCs, taken before TCRalphabeta/CD19-depleted stem cell transplant. This chain connects TRBV5-1 to TRBJ2-7, with a tentative D call TRBD1 (6 bases). CDR3 loop: CASSLDSHYEQYF. In DNA form, the CDR3 reads TGCGCCAGCAGCCTGGACAGCCACTACGAGCAGTACTTC. Combining the CDR3 with reference TRBV5-1 and TRBJ2-7 gives the whole variable domain KAGVTQTPRYLIKTRGQQVTLSCSPISGHRSVSWYQQTPGQGLQFLFEYFSETQRNKGNFPGRFSGRQFSNSRSEMNVSTLELGDSALYLCASSLDSHYEQYFGPGTRLTVT.